This T cell receptor beta chain comes out of a study of identical twins. Findings and limits, study-wide: Abundant cord blood beta clonotypes carried fewer insertions; memory repertoires showed none. In monozygotic twins, models underestimated the sharing of out-of-frame TCR alpha.

There are a few counts of this clonotype. What it binds is not known. The length of the CDR3 is 16 residues. The ends were cut back, 0 bases at V and 5 bases at J, with 18 bases in the middle. Germline CDR1 and CDR2: SGHRS and YFSETQ. TCRdb called the 5' RACE reads again in MiXCR, with one record for every CDR3 protein. The sample gives more than 600,000 distinct CDR3 sequences, over 15% of which show up once; less than 15% is in the top ten. The same specimen was also included in a second study, on T cells expressing NK-cell markers. That investigation notes: From sorted CD3+CD56+NKG2C+, CD3+CD56+NKG2C- and CD3+CD56-NKG2C+ T cells came the TCR beta repertoires. Seven sequenced donors out of eight were HCMV-seropositive, one seronegative.

The chain couples TRBV5-1 to TRBJ2-7; possible D gene TRBD2, 6 bases. Sample: PBMCs. This TCR derives from a woman in her late teens or twenties in good health. CDR3 amino acids: CASSLALVAEDHEQYF. In DNA form, the CDR3 reads TGCGCCAGCAGCTTGGCTTTGGTAGCGGAGGACCACGAGCAGTACTTC.